These 8 T cell receptor beta chains came from one sample sequenced in a study of vaccination and CD4 T cells after COVID-19. The antigens for these receptors are not known. Treatment in this sample: approximately nine-day PBMC culture with coronavirus spike peptide pools or control peptides (ViraFEST assay). Cultured CD4+ T cells had their DNA profiled by the Oncomine TCR Beta short-read assay. TCRdb reprocessed the PCR reads via MiXCR and lists one record per CDR3 protein. The top ten hold roughly 15% of the sample, which has approximately 20,000 distinct CDR3 sequences, roughly 78% seen once. This material consisted of CD4+ T cells from blood, cultured in vitro, taken after SARS-CoV-2 vaccination. These TCRs come from a human donor who received a COVID-19 vaccine.

This clonotype was found a few times. In DNA, the CDR3 is TGTGCCAGCAGCAAAATAGCGGGGGAGGAGACCCAGTACTTC. Translated, it gives CASSKIAGEETQYF. The chain recombines TRBV21-1 with TRBJ2-5; TRBD2 is the table's D call and was not checked against the DNA. TRBV21-1 is noted as a pseudogene. The CDR3 loop spans 14 amino acids.

This clonotype occurred once. The gene calls are TRBV6-5 and TRBJ2-7; a weak D match, TRBD2 (5 bases). This CDR3 contains 13 residues. The ends were cut back, 0 bases at V and 4 bases at J, with 7 bases in the middle. Germline V gene lookup returns CDR1 MNHEY and CDR2 SVGAGI. CDR3 residues: CASSYSTGYEQYF. The CDR3 DNA is TGTGCCAGCAGTTACTCGACGGGGTACGAGCAGTACTTC.

The genes are TRBV20-1 and TRBJ1-6, with D maybe TRBD1 (5 bases). CDR1 and CDR2 from the germline V gene are DFQATT and SNEGSKA (reference sequence). The CDR3 has 17 residues. Trimming cost V 6 bases and J 2 bases, with 20 bases left between them. The CDR3 region is CSAQGVRRGPYNSPLHF. The DNA for the CDR3 is TGCAGTGCCCAGGGTGTTAGGAGGGGACCCTATAATTCACCCCTCCACTTT.

The CDR3, as DNA: TGCAGTGCTAGAGACTGGGACAGGGGGATTACTTTCTTT. The encoded protein is CSARDWDRGITFF. The chain recombines TRBV20-1 with TRBJ1-1; TRBD1 aligns across 11 bases. CDR1 and CDR2 (germline): DFQATT, SNEGSKA (reference sequence). Trimming took 0 bases from V and 12 from J; bases not matched to a gene: 6. The CDR3 covers 13 residues.

This sequence joins TRBV27 and TRBJ1-5; perhaps TRBD1 as D (6 bases). Looked up from germline, CDR1 is MNHEY and CDR2 is SMNVEV (reference sequence). This CDR3 contains 15 residues. CDR3 coding DNA: TGTGCTACTGGGGGGGCCGGGTATAGCAATCAGCCCCAGCATTTT. Its translation is CATGGAGYSNQPQHF.

V is TRBV15 and J is TRBJ2-7, with 7 bases aligning to TRBD2. Trimming took 2 bases from V and 4 from J; bases not matched to a gene: 2. The CDR3 has 13 amino acids. CDR1 is LNHNV and CDR2 is YYDKDF in the germline V gene (reference sequence). Here the CDR3 reads CATSRREGYEQYF. CDR3 DNA sequence: TGTGCCACCAGCAGAAGGGAGGGTTACGAGCAGTACTTC.

J is TRBJ2-1 and V is TRBV10-3; the match to TRBD2 covers 12 bases. V shed 4 bases and J 8 bases; nucleotides not matched to a gene: 6. Germline CDR1 and CDR2: ENHRY and SYGVKD. The CDR3 runs 15 residues. In DNA, the CDR3 is TGTGCCATCAGTGGCGCTAGCGGGGGGGGCGATGAGCAGTTCTTC. This codes for CAISGASGGGDEQFF.

This clonotype was observed a handful of times. This chain joins TRBV14 and TRBJ2-5; TRBD2 matches 8 bases. The CDR3 totals 15 residues. CDR1 and CDR2 from the germline V gene are SGHDN and FVKESK. Trimming cost V 2 bases and J 1 base; bases outside gene matches: 3. CDR3 sequence (DNA): TGTGCCAGCAGCCAAATAGCGGGACGCCAAGAGACCCAGTACTTC. It is translated as CASSQIAGRQETQYF.